In its sample, the clone carrying this T cell receptor beta chain was seen many times. CDR3 length: 15 amino acids. Trimming took off 8 bases at V and 7 bases at J, with 18 bases between the two ends. Germline V lookup: CDR1 SNHLY, CDR2 FYNNEI. These data come from a study of blood T cell repertoires in COVID-19. In the study overall: Acute-phase and convalescent COVID-19 samples originated in the United States, Italy and Spain.

Only in-frame clones appear in the TCRdb table, and some are missing; sequencing was by immunoSEQ multiplex PCR. The sample gives about 64,000 clones, 65% to 85% of which show up once; around half is in the top ten. The TCR originated in a woman between 55 and 75 years old who had been exposed to COVID-19. Sequenced: PBMCs or T cells enriched from blood (not recorded which). The rearrangement links TRBV2 to TRBJ1-6, with a weak D call TRBD1 (6 bases). CDR3 DNA: TGTGCCAGCGGAACTGCCGGGACACTCAATTCACCCCTCCACTTT. Protein: CASGTAGTLNSPLHF. The complete variable domain, with remaining parts taken from reference TRBV2 and TRBJ1-6, reads EPEVTQTPSHQVTQMGQEVILRCVPISNHLYFYWYRQILGQKVEFLVSFYNNEISEKSEIFDDQFSVERPDGSNFTLKIRSTKLEDSAMYFCASGTAGTLNSPLHFGNGTRLTVT.